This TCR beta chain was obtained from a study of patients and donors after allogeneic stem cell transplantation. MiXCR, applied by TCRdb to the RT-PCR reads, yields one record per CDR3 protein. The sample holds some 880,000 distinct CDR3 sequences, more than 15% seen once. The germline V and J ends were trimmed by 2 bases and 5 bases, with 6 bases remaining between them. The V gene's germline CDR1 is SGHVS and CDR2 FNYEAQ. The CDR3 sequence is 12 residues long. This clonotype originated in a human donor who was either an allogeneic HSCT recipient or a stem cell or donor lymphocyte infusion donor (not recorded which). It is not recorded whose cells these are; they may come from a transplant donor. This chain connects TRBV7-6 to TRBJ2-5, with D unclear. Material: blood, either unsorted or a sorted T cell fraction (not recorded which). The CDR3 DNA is TGTGCCAGCAGCTTAATGCTTGAGACCCAGTACTTC. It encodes CASSLMLETQYF.